One sample yielded the 24 T cell receptor beta chains listed below, sequenced in a study of OX40 agonist ivuxolimab in advanced cancers. Method: immunoSEQ multiplex PCR; TCRdb's copy keeps in-frame clones and lacks some. The table records about 62,000 clones, 85% of them present only once. The sequencing used CD4+ or CD8+ T cells sorted from blood, collected in a trial of the OX40 agonist ivuxolimab. These receptors originate from an adult with an advanced solid tumor such as melanoma, head and neck, liver or kidney cancer.

The chain employs TRBV9 and TRBJ2-1; the match to TRBD2 covers 7 bases. Germline values: CDR1 SGDLS, CDR2 YYNGEE. The V and J ends lost 2 bases and 7 bases, in that order; junction bases with no gene match: 12. This CDR3 comprises 16 residues. The CDR3 bases are TGTGCCAGCAGCGTCGTAGGGCTAGCGGTTAGAAATGAGCAGTTCTTC. Translation gives CASSVVGLAVRNEQFF.

This clone appeared a few times. An end of the junction does not agree with germline; a read error may underlie this. V gene TRBV2 combines with J gene TRBJ2-7; tentative D call: TRBD1 (6 bases). This CDR3 is 14 amino acids long. Germline V gene lookup returns CDR1 SNHLY and CDR2 FYNNEI. This CDR3 is CASREDRYSYEQYF. CDR3 bases: TGTGCCAGCAGGGAAGACAGGTACTCCTACGAGCAGTACTTC. The full variable domain, completed using reference TRBV2 and TRBJ2-7, is EPEVTQTPSHQVTQMGQEVILRCVPISNHLYFYWYRQILGQKVEFLVSFYNNEISEKSEIFDDQFSVERPDGSNFTLKIRSTKLEDSAMYFCASREDRYSYEQYFGPGTRLTVT.

This clone was detected only once. The rearrangement links TRBV6-5 to TRBJ1-1, with 7 bases fitting TRBD1. CDR3 size: 14 residues. The ends lost 4 bases at V and 1 base at J; junction bases unmatched: 3. Germline CDR1 reads MNHEY; CDR2 reads SVGAGI. CDR3 residues: CASSSDRRNTEAFF. CDR3 in DNA: TGTGCCAGCAGTTCGGACAGGAGGAACACTGAAGCTTTCTTT.

The rearrangement links TRBV19 to TRBJ1-5, with 7 bases matching TRBD1. This CDR3 is 15 amino acids long. CDR1 is LNHDA and CDR2 is SQIVND in the germline V gene (reference sequence). The junction had 3 bases not matched to a gene; V was cut back by 4 bases and J by 0 bases. The chain's CDR3 is CASSRGQNSNQPQHF. CDR3 DNA sequence: TGTGCCAGTAGTAGGGGACAGAATAGCAATCAGCCCCAGCATTTT.

CDR3 bases: TGTGCCAGCAGCCAAGCCAGGGGCTATGGCTACACCTTC. Amino acid sequence: CASSQARGYGYTF. This sequence joins TRBV4-2 and TRBJ1-2; D might be TRBD1 (6 bases). CDR3 size: 13 residues. Germline CDR1 LGHNA, CDR2 YNFKEQ. The V and J ends lost 1 base and 4 bases respectively, with 7 bases between them.

The chain has TRBV28 and TRBJ1-4; no reliable D call. The CDR3 is 11 residues long. Germline CDR1 and CDR2: MDHEN and SYDVKM. V was trimmed by 2 bases and J by 6 bases, leaving 1 base between them. The CDR3 loop is CASSLHEKLFF. In nucleotides, the CDR3 is TGTGCCAGCAGTTTACATGAAAAACTGTTTTTT.

V gene TRBV19 combines with J gene TRBJ2-1; no definite D call. The V end lost 5 bases, the J end lost 0 bases, and 14 bases lay between the germline ends. Germline V lookup: CDR1 LNHDA, CDR2 SQIVND (reference sequence). CDR3 length: 16 amino acids. The chain's CDR3 is CASSSPSRSSYNEQFF. In nucleotides, the CDR3 is TGTGCCAGTAGTTCCCCGTCCAGGTCCTCCTACAATGAGCAGTTCTTC.

The gene calls are TRBV2 and TRBJ2-5; 7 positions agree with TRBD1. Unmatched junction bases numbered 9, after V lost 9 bases and J lost 5 bases. The CDR3 extends over 13 amino acids. The germline gives CDR1 SNHLY, CDR2 FYNNEI. CDR3 in amino acids: CASTQGRGETQYF. For the CDR3, the DNA is TGTGCCAGTACACAGGGGAGAGGTGAGACCCAGTACTTC.

This clone has just one count. This chain connects TRBV6-5 to TRBJ2-5; 8 nucleotides agree with TRBD2. The junction had 10 bases not matched to a gene; V was cut back by 6 bases and J by 4 bases. Per the germline V gene, CDR1 is MNHEY and CDR2 is SVGAGI. The CDR3 has 15 residues. The CDR3 region is CASSSVAGNRETQYF. The CDR3 bases are TGTGCCAGCAGCTCGGTAGCGGGAAATCGAGAGACCCAGTACTTC.

The chain has TRBV11-3 and TRBJ1-1; possible D gene TRBD1, 5 bases. The CDR3 runs to 13 residues. Germline values: CDR1 SGHNT, CDR2 YENEEA. V lost 5 bases, J lost 9 bases, and 16 bases lay in between. The CDR3 spells CASSNRDGGKAFF. CDR3 in DNA: TGTGCCAGCAGCAACCGGGACGGCGGGAAAGCTTTCTTT.

The rearrangement joins TRBV7-8 to TRBJ2-1, with TRBD2 matching over 8 bases. The V segment lost 8 bases and the J segment 8 bases; nucleotides outside the gene matches: 17. The CDR3 consists of 16 residues. Germline V gene sequence: CDR1 SGHVS, CDR2 FQNEAQ. The CDR3 region has the DNA TGTGCCAGCCAAAGAAGGGCGGGAGGCCTCCTTGATGAGCAGTTCTTC. Encoded protein: CASQRRAGGLLDEQFF. Combining the CDR3 with reference TRBV7-8 and TRBJ2-1 gives the whole variable domain GAGVSQSPRYKVAKRGQDVALRCDPISGHVSLFWYQQALGQGPEFLTYFQNEAQLDKSGLPSDRFFAERPEGSVSTLKIQRTQQEDSAVYLCASQRRAGGLLDEQFFGPGTRLTVL.

V is TRBV10-2 and J is TRBJ2-2; 10 bases agree with TRBD2. Germline CDR1 WSHSY, CDR2 SAAADI. Unmatched junction bases numbered 1, after V lost 2 bases and J lost 1 base. The CDR3 spans 16 residues. The CDR3 spells CASSERTSGNTGELFF. In nucleotides, the CDR3 is TGCGCCAGCAGTGAGAGGACTAGCGGGAACACCGGGGAGCTGTTTTTT.

This clone was seen a few times. This CDR3 reads CASSLIATSTDTQYF. CDR3 bases: TGTGCCAGCAGCTTAATTGCTACCTCCACAGATACGCAGTATTTT. The V and J genes are TRBV7-2 and TRBJ2-3; D unresolved. The CDR3 spans 15 residues. Germline CDR1 and CDR2: SGHTA and FQGNSA. Deletions cut 2 bases from V and 2 bases from J, with 11 bases between.

The V gene is TRBV18, the J gene TRBJ1-6; possible D gene TRBD1, 5 bases. Germline-derived CDR1 and CDR2 are KGHSH and LQKENI. The CDR3 sequence is 16 residues long. Trimming pared 0 bases from V and 10 bases from J, leaving 16 bases between. The CDR3 DNA is TGTGCCAGCTCACCACCAGGACAAGGGCAGGAATCACCCCTCCACTTT. It encodes CASSPPGQGQESPLHF.

V usage is TRBV18 and J usage is TRBJ2-7; D is tentatively TRBD1 or TRBD2 (5 bases each). This CDR3 has 15 amino acids. Per germline, CDR1 KGHSH and CDR2 LQKENI. Trimming pared 6 bases from V and 2 bases from J, leaving 17 bases between. In DNA form, the CDR3 reads TGTGCCAGCTCTCCGACAGCAACGCGGGCCTACGAGCAGTACTTC. Its protein product is CASSPTATRAYEQYF.

The count of this clone is one. This chain connects TRBV5-5 to TRBJ2-2; TRBD2 aligns across 9 bases. V lost 6 bases, J lost 3 bases, and 6 bases stayed unmatched. CDR1 is SGHKS, CDR2 YYEKEE, per germline (reference sequence). The CDR3 consists of 15 residues. CDR3 coding DNA: TGTGCCAGCACCTCCGGGACTAGCTACACCGGGGAGCTGTTTTTT. Translation: CASTSGTSYTGELFF. The whole variable domain, remainder taken from reference TRBV5-5 and TRBJ2-2, is DAGVTQSPTHLIKTRGQQVTLRCSPISGHKSVSWYQQVLGQGPQFIFQYYEKEERGRGNFPDRFSARQFPNYSSELNVNALLLGDSALYLCASTSGTSYTGELFFGEGSRLTVL.

As DNA, the CDR3 is TGTGCCAGCAGTACACCGGGACAGGGTTCCCACGAGCAGTACTTC. Translated, it gives CASSTPGQGSHEQYF. The chain has TRBV6-5 and TRBJ2-7; TRBD1 matches 9 bases. V lost 5 bases to trimming and J lost 5 bases; unmatched junction nucleotides: 10. Per the germline V gene, CDR1 is MNHEY and CDR2 is SVGAGI. CDR3 length: 15 amino acids.

V usage is TRBV5-6 and J usage is TRBJ2-3; D is uncertain. The V and J ends lost 0 bases and 2 bases respectively, with 10 bases between them. Germline values: CDR1 SGHDT, CDR2 YYEEEE. There are 15 residues in the CDR3. CDR3 sequence (DNA): TGTGCCAGCAGCTTGGACTTCCGTTACACAGATACGCAGTATTTT. Amino acids: CASSLDFRYTDTQYF.

This clone has just one count. The rearrangement uses TRBV19 and TRBJ2-5; 9 bases agree with TRBD2. V was pared by 3 bases and J by 7 bases, with 9 bases of the junction left unmatched. This CDR3 spans 15 amino acids. CDR1 and CDR2 from the germline V gene are LNHDA and SQIVND (reference sequence). The CDR3 is CASSMASGVIVTQYF. The CDR3 region has the DNA TGTGCCAGTAGTATGGCTAGCGGGGTAATTGTGACCCAGTACTTC.

This clone occurred a few times. This chain joins TRBV6-6 and TRBJ1-6, with D perhaps TRBD1 (5 bases). CDR1 is MNHNY, CDR2 SVGAGI, per germline (reference sequence). Trimming cost V 2 bases and J 13 bases, with 9 bases left between them. This CDR3 contains 12 residues. The CDR3: CASSYDEGPLHF. The CDR3 DNA is TGTGCCAGCAGTTACGATGAGGGGCCCCTCCACTTT.

The chain combines TRBV19 with TRBJ2-5; D is ambiguous. Judging by the DNA end, TRBJ2-7 fits better; the J call may be wrong. CDR1 LNHDA and CDR2 SQIVND come from the germline V gene (reference sequence). This CDR3 comprises 15 residues. The DNA for the CDR3 is TGTGCCAGTAGTATCGAAAGTGCTACGTCCTACGAGCAGTACTTC. It codes for CASSIESATSYEQYF.

The chain uses TRBV19 and TRBJ2-3; D call uncertain. The germline CDR1 and CDR2 sequences are LNHDA and SQIVND (reference sequence). The germline V and J ends were trimmed by 7 bases and 0 bases, with 11 bases remaining between them. The CDR3 consists of 14 residues. CDR3 DNA sequence: TGTGCCAGTACCCCGTACCTTAGCACAGATACGCAGTATTTT. Its translation is CASTPYLSTDTQYF.

For the CDR3, the DNA is TGTGCCAGCAGCTTAAGGGCGGGGGGAGTCACAGATACGCAGTATTTT. Translated, it gives CASSLRAGGVTDTQYF. This sequence joins TRBV7-2 and TRBJ2-3; 8 positions agree with TRBD2. The CDR3 has 16 residues. The V segment lost 2 bases and the J segment 2 bases; nucleotides outside the gene matches: 6. Germline loops: CDR1 SGHTA, CDR2 FQGNSA.

In this sample, this clone turned up a few times. The chain couples TRBV18 to TRBJ2-7; weak D call: TRBD1 (6 bases). Trimming pared 3 bases from V and 3 bases from J, leaving 12 bases between. The germline CDR1 and CDR2 sequences are KGHSH and LQKENI. The CDR3 consists of 14 residues. CDR3 coding DNA: TGTGCCAGCTCACCCTGGGACACTAACTACGAGCAGTACTTC. The encoded protein is CASSPWDTNYEQYF.